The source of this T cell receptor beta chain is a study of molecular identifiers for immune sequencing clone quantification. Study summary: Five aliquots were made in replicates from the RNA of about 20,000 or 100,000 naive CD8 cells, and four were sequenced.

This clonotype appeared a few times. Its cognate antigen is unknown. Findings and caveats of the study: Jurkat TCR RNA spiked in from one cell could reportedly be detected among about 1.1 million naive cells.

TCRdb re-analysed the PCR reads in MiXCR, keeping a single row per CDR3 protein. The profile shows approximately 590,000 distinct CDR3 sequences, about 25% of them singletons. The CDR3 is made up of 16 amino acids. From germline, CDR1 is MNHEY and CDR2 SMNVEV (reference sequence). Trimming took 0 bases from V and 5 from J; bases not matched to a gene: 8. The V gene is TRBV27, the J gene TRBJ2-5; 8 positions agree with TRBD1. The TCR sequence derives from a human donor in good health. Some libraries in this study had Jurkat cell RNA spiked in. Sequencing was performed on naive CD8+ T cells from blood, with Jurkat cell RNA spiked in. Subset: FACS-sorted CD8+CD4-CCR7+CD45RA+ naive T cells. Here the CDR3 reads CASSLSAGGWVETQYF. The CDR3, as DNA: TGTGCCAGCAGTTTATCGGCAGGGGGCTGGGTGGAGACCCAGTACTTC.